Described below is a single TCR beta chain sequence and its context. Antigen unknown. Clones were sequenced by immunoSEQ multiplex PCR, and TCRdb holds only the in-frame ones, with some missing. The profile shows fewer than 200,000 clones, about 88% of them singletons. This sample's time point: blood 4 weeks post-SBRT, at nephrectomy. Specified treatment: 15 Gy SBRT to primary tumor, nephrectomy 4 weeks later. Clear cell pathology was present in this patient's renal cell carcinoma. The CDR3 is 16 amino acids. Germline V gene lookup returns CDR1 LGHNA and CDR2 YNFKEQ. Trimming pared 4 bases from V and 6 bases from J, leaving 16 bases between. The data were taken from a study of radiation and T cells in renal cell carcinoma. Overall study findings and caveats: In blood, top tumor clones expanded by 2 weeks, shrinking by 4.

The starting material was blood, obtained from a patient whose treatment included radiotherapy and nephrectomy. The TCR was taken from a woman aged 45-65 years with renal cell carcinoma. The genes are TRBV4-2 and TRBJ1-6, with D maybe TRBD1 (6 bases). The CDR3: CASSPNPGQPNSPLHF. CDR3 DNA: TGTGCCAGCAGCCCGAATCCAGGACAGCCTAATTCACCCCTCCACTTT.